The 16 T cell receptor beta chains below all came from one sample that was sequenced in a study of blood T cell repertoires in COVID-19. The data were produced by immunoSEQ multiplex PCR, yet TCRdb's version contains in-frame clones alone and is incomplete. The sample lists some 260,000 clones, over 80% seen once, with roughly a tenth in the top ten. The sample was peripheral blood. The receptors here all came from a woman between 70 and 85 years old with COVID-19, enrolled during active disease.

The chain couples TRBV6-6 to TRBJ2-2, with 10 bases identical to TRBD2. This CDR3 region has 15 residues. Losses at the gene ends were 6 bases for V and 6 bases for J; bases not matched to a gene: 7. CDR1 and CDR2 from the germline V gene are MNHNY and SVGAGI (reference sequence). The CDR3 reads CASSPSSGSSGELFF. The CDR3 nucleotides are TGTGCCAGCAGCCCCTCTAGCGGGAGTTCCGGGGAGCTGTTTTTT.

The chain carries TRBV6-5 and TRBJ2-2, with TRBD1 as a possible D gene (5 bases). V was shortened by 2 bases and J by 3 bases, with 10 bases between the two germline ends. The CDR3 is 15 amino acids. Germline V lookup: CDR1 MNHEY, CDR2 SVGAGI. The CDR3 here is CASSYADTYTGELFF. The CDR3, as DNA: TGTGCCAGCAGTTACGCGGACACCTACACCGGGGAGCTGTTTTTT.

V gene TRBV5-1 combines with J gene TRBJ2-2, with 9 bases fitting TRBD1. CDR3 length equals 15 residues. Germline values: CDR1 SGHRS, CDR2 YFSETQ. V shed 2 bases, J shed 3 bases, and the junction held 2 bases outside the gene matches. CDR3 residues: CASSLQGADTGELFF. The CDR3 region has the DNA TGCGCCAGCAGCTTACAGGGGGCGGACACCGGGGAGCTGTTTTTT.

This clone was counted a single time. J is TRBJ2-2 and V is TRBV5-6, with D perhaps matching TRBD2 (7 bases). CDR3 size: 16 residues. Deletions cut 0 bases from V and 6 bases from J, with 15 bases between. Germline lookup yields CDR1 SGHDT and CDR2 YYEEEE. Here the CDR3 reads CASSLVGGRQAGELFF. The CDR3 DNA reads as TGTGCCAGCAGCTTGGTCGGCGGGAGACAGGCCGGGGAGCTGTTTTTT. Using reference TRBV5-6 and TRBJ2-2 for the parts outside the CDR3, the full variable domain is DAGVTQSPTHLIKTRGQQVTLRCSPKSGHDTVSWYQQALGQGPQFIFQYYEEEERQRGNFPDRFSGHQFPNYSSELNVNALLLGDSALYLCASSLVGGRQAGELFFGEGSRLTVL.

This chain uses TRBV6-4 with TRBJ2-1, with TRBD2 matching over 11 bases. Germline V gene lookup returns CDR1 MRHNA and CDR2 SNTAGT. The CDR3 has 15 residues. Unmatched junction bases numbered 0, after V lost 2 bases and J lost 3 bases. The CDR3 loop reads CASSDLAGGYNEQFF. As DNA, the CDR3 is TGTGCCAGCAGTGACCTAGCGGGAGGCTACAATGAGCAGTTCTTC.

CDR3 sequence reads: CAISESAGGYTQQFF. The CDR3 region has the DNA TGTGCCATCAGTGAGTCGGCAGGGGGCTATACCCAGCAGTTCTTC. This chain joins TRBV10-3 and TRBJ2-1; TRBD1 matches 8 bases. The germline V gene encodes CDR1 ENHRY and CDR2 SYGVKD. The CDR3 runs 15 residues. V shed 0 bases, J shed 11 bases, and the junction held 9 bases outside the gene matches.

This chain joins TRBV7-9 and TRBJ1-2; D gene uncertain. The CDR3 consists of 13 residues. The V end lost 3 bases, the J end lost 4 bases, and 9 bases lay between the germline ends. From germline, CDR1 is SEHNR and CDR2 FQNEAQ (reference sequence). The CDR3 DNA is TGTGCCAGCAGCTTGGGAGTCGGCTATGGCTACACCTTC. It codes for CASSLGVGYGYTF.

This sequence joins TRBV7-9 and TRBJ2-5; D unclear. Germline values: CDR1 SEHNR, CDR2 FQNEAQ (reference sequence). The CDR3 sequence is 15 residues long. V was trimmed by 2 bases and J by 2 bases, leaving 12 bases between them. The CDR3 region is CASSLLGSSQETQYF. CDR3 DNA: TGTGCCAGCAGCTTATTGGGCAGTTCGCAAGAGACCCAGTACTTC.

The chain joins TRBV6-6 to TRBJ1-5; D unresolved. Germline V CDR1 and CDR2: MNHNY, SVGAGI (reference sequence). Trimming removed 0 bases from V and 5 bases from J, with 5 bases in between. The CDR3 spans 13 residues. CDR3 in DNA: TGTGCCAGCAGTTACTCGAGGGATCAGCCCCAGCATTTT. Encoded protein: CASSYSRDQPQHF.

The genes are TRBV30 and TRBJ1-2; D is unresolved. V was pared by 7 bases and J by 6 bases, with 12 bases between. CDR3 length equals 11 residues. Per the germline V gene, CDR1 is GTSNPN and CDR2 is SVGIG (reference sequence). CDR3 in amino acids: CAFLRGHGYTF. The CDR3, as DNA: TGTGCCTTCTTAAGAGGGCATGGCTACACCTTC. Variable domain in full (rest from reference TRBV30 and TRBJ1-2): SQTIHQWPATLVQPVGSPLSLECTVEGTSNPNLYWYRQAAGRGLQLLFYSVGIGQISSEVPQNLSASRPQDRQFILSSKKLLLSDSGFYLCAFLRGHGYTFGSGTRLTVV.

In nucleotides, the CDR3 is TGTGCCAGCAGTTACGATCGGTTAGAATCCTACGAGCAGTACTTC. It translates to CASSYDRLESYEQYF. The gene calls are TRBV6-5 and TRBJ2-7; D is uncertain. The CDR3 loop spans 15 amino acids. V was cut by 2 bases and J by 1 base, with 12 bases left in between. Germline V gives CDR1 MNHEY, CDR2 SVGAGI.

This chain uses TRBV5-1 with TRBJ1-5; tentative D call: TRBD1 (6 bases). This CDR3 region has 14 residues. Germline V gives CDR1 SGHRS, CDR2 YFSETQ. Trimming removed 4 bases at V and 3 bases at J, with 11 bases between. This CDR3 is CASSPGTSNQPQHF. In DNA, the CDR3 is TGCGCCAGCAGCCCCGGGACATCCAATCAGCCCCAGCATTTT. The complete variable domain, with remaining parts taken from reference TRBV5-1 and TRBJ1-5, reads KAGVTQTPRYLIKTRGQQVTLSCSPISGHRSVSWYQQTPGQGLQFLFEYFSETQRNKGNFPGRFSGRQFSNSRSEMNVSTLELGDSALYLCASSPGTSNQPQHFGDGTRLSIL.

In nucleotides, the CDR3 is TGTGCCAGCAGCTTGATTGGGCGGGAACCAGATACGCAGTATTTT. Its protein product is CASSLIGREPDTQYF. V usage is TRBV5-8 and J usage is TRBJ2-3, with D maybe TRBD2 (6 bases). This CDR3 comprises 15 residues. With 1 base removed from V and 4 bases from J, the gap between germline ends came to 13 bases. Germline V gene sequence: CDR1 SGHTS, CDR2 YDEGEE.

The chain links TRBV4-2 to TRBJ2-1; the match to TRBD1 covers 10 bases. Looked up from germline, CDR1 is LGHNA and CDR2 is YNFKEQ. With 3 bases clipped from V and 5 bases from J, the junction kept 7 bases outside the gene matches. This CDR3 is 16 amino acids long. In nucleotides, the CDR3 is TGTGCCAGCAGCCAGCCGGACAGGGGGGGCCACAATGAGCAGTTCTTC. Its protein is CASSQPDRGGHNEQFF.

This sequence joins TRBV4-2 and TRBJ1-2; 7 positions agree with TRBD1. CDR1 and CDR2 from the germline V gene are LGHNA and YNFKEQ. J lost 5 bases, V lost 1 base, and 7 bases had no gene match. The CDR3 length is 15 residues. CDR3 loop: CASSQGFTGVYGYTF. In nucleotides, the CDR3 is TGTGCCAGCAGCCAAGGGTTTACAGGGGTGTATGGCTACACCTTC.

The chain carries TRBV29-1 and TRBJ2-1; possibly TRBD2 for D (6 bases). CDR3 length: 12 residues. V lost 5 bases and J lost 4, with 9 bases in between. The germline CDR1 and CDR2 sequences are SQVTM and ANQGSEA. CDR3 DNA sequence: TGCAGCGTTCCCGGGGGTTACAATGAGCAGTTCTTC. It is translated as CSVPGGYNEQFF.